What follows describes a single T cell receptor beta chain. Its antigen is still unknown. The data were taken from a study of a mutant IDH1 vaccine in newly diagnosed glioma. Study-level background: Visit V12 was conducted at week 35 as the safety follow-up. Visit V13 came later, at week 47.

Overall study results and limits: Vaccination induced immune responses in approximately 93% of patients. It seemed that pseudoprogression was not linked to changes in the top peripheral T cell clonotypes.

CDR3 length equals 18 residues. Trimming took 3 bases from V and 4 from J; bases not matched to a gene: 15. Germline V lookup: CDR1 MNHNS, CDR2 SASEGT. TCRdb's copy holds only in-frame clones and misses some; the assay was immunoSEQ multiplex PCR. The sample lists just under 70,000 clones, about four fifths occurring once. Documented time point: week 35, safety follow-up. Doses comprised 300 ug of mutant IDH1 20-mer peptide each, plus topical imiquimod. The clonotype comes from a man aged 18 to 29 with glioma. The chain links TRBV6-1 to TRBJ1-2; 9 nucleotides match TRBD1. Specimen: PBMCs, collected from a glioma patient whose treatment included an IDH1 peptide vaccine. CDR3 protein: CASSDLYPRAGQGYGYTF. The CDR3 region has the DNA TGTGCCAGCAGTGATCTGTACCCCCGGGCGGGACAGGGCTATGGCTACACCTTC.